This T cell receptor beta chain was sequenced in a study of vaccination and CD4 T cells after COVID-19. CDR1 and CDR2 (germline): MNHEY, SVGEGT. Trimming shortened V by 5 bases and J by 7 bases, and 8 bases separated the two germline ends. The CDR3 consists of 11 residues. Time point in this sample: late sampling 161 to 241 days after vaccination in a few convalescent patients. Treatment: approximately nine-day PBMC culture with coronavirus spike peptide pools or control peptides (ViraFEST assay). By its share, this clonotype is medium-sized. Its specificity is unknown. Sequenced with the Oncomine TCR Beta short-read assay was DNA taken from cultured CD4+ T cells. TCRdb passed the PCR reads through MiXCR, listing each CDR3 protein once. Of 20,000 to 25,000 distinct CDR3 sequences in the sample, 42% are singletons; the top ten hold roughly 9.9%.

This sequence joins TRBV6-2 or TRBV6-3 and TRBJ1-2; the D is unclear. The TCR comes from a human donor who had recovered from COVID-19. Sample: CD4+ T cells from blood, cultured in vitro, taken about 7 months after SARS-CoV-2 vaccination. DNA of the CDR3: TGTGCCAGCAGTGTGATGGGTGGCTACACCTTC. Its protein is CASSVMGGYTF.